The T cell receptor (beta chain) described here comes from a study of shared clonotypes between healthy human individuals. Study-level results: Non-shared clonotypes had lower generation probabilities than clonotypes shared by all four sorted-subset donors.

Positively selected for CCR7, the CD45RO-negative cells used as naive CD8 cells excluded terminally differentiated effector memory CD45RA+ cells. All the donors were Caucasian adults who lived in Nashville, Tennessee. Concerning this clone itself: Antigen specificity is unknown.

Template for every sorted-subset replicate PCR totaled approximately 0.2 ug DNA, roughly 30,000 T cell genomes. The method was immunoSEQ multiplex PCR; TCRdb's version includes in-frame clones alone and lacks a portion of them. Among hundreds of thousands of clones, over 90% were seen once, and the ten largest hold more than 20%. The TCR was taken from a man aged 30 to 39 in good health. Sequencing was performed on naive CD8+ T cells sorted from blood.

The CDR3 reads CASQKLAGDGEQFF. The DNA for the CDR3 is TGTGCCAGCCAAAAACTAGCGGGAGATGGTGAGCAGTTCTTC. The V and J genes are TRBV10-3 and TRBJ2-1; TRBD2 aligns across 11 bases. Per germline, CDR1 ENHRY and CDR2 SYGVKD. V lost 10 bases, J lost 9 bases, and 11 bases stayed unmatched. There are 14 residues in the CDR3.